This TCR beta chain was captured in a study of Tregs in tolerant kidney transplant recipients. Study-level findings and limits: This study did not directly address biological reproducibility.

The method was immunoSEQ multiplex PCR; TCRdb's version includes in-frame clones alone and lacks a portion of them. The table has over 60,000 clones, about 83% seen once; the top ten hold about 4%. A remark on this clone: Its specificity is unknown.

This CDR3 region has 14 residues. Deletions cut 2 bases from V and 8 bases from J, with 16 bases between. From germline, CDR1 is SGHTS and CDR2 YDEGEE. CD4+CD25+CD127- Tregs, CD4+CD25- non-Tregs, CD4 and CD8 cells were sorted. The V gene is TRBV5-8, the J gene TRBJ1-2, with D tentatively TRBD1 (6 bases). Sequenced sample: CD4+ T cells from blood. This sequence was found in a human donor in good health. The CDR3 loop reads CASSLRTDSRGYTF. In DNA form, the CDR3 reads TGTGCCAGCAGCTTAAGAACGGACAGCCGCGGCTACACCTTC.